Listed below are T cell receptor beta chains from one sample, sequenced in a study of shared clonotypes between healthy human individuals. Libraries were prepared by immunoSEQ multiplex PCR; TCRdb keeps only in-frame clonotypes and omits some of them. Altogether a few million clones are present, 85% to 95% being singletons, with the ten largest covering 0.39%. The sample consisted of naive CD4+ T cells from PBMCs. The receptor source for this set is a man younger than 35 in good health. Some clones in this sample may be carry-over from other donors' samples. Each CDR3 is given with its conserved first and last residue. Fields, in order: J gene, clone size, V gene, D gene, CDR3 protein, CDR3 DNA. A D gene is named only where the DNA matches it firmly. The size entry is marked missing in some rows and otherwise reads once, few, many or a size class.

j_call: TRBJ2-1
clone_size: -
v_call: TRBV29-1
d_call: -
cdr3_aa: CSVEGGFDSYNEQFF
cdr3_nt: TGCAGCGTTGAAGGAGGTTTTGACTCCTACAATGAGCAGTTCTTC

j_call: TRBJ1-1
clone_size: -
v_call: TRBV4-3
d_call: -
cdr3_aa: CASSQKTAAGPSASTEAFF
cdr3_nt: TGCGCCAGCAGCCAAAAAACGGCAGCAGGACCTTCAGCGAGCACTGAAGCTTTCTTT

j_call: TRBJ1-5
clone_size: -
v_call: TRBV28
d_call: TRBD1
cdr3_aa: CASTPSDRGRKQPQHF
cdr3_nt: TGTGCCAGCACCCCCTCCGACAGGGGGCGCAAACAGCCCCAGCATTTT

j_call: TRBJ1-4
clone_size: -
v_call: TRBV7-3
d_call: TRBD1
cdr3_aa: CASSTGQANNEKLFF
cdr3_nt: TGTGCCAGCAGCACCGGACAGGCTAATAATGAAAAACTGTTTTTT

j_call: TRBJ1-2
clone_size: -
v_call: TRBV19
d_call: -
cdr3_aa: CASIPSDWAVGYTF
cdr3_nt: TGTGCCAGTATTCCCTCCGACTGGGCCGTTGGCTACACCTTC

j_call: TRBJ2-7
clone_size: -
v_call: TRBV7-2
d_call: -
cdr3_aa: CASSLSGRQVNF
cdr3_nt: TGTGCCAGCAGCTTATCGGGGAGGCAGGTAAACTTC

j_call: TRBJ1-5
clone_size: -
v_call: TRBV6-5
d_call: -
cdr3_aa: CASSYSRDQPQHF
cdr3_nt: TGTGCCAGCAGTTACTCGCGGGATCAGCCCCAGCATTTT

j_call: TRBJ1-1
clone_size: -
v_call: TRBV28
d_call: -
cdr3_aa: CASTPPRVNTEAFF
cdr3_nt: TGTGCCAGCACACCCCCGAGGGTTAACACTGAAGCTTTCTTT

j_call: TRBJ1-1
clone_size: -
v_call: TRBV18
d_call: -
cdr3_aa: CASSPDRGAKDSAFF
cdr3_nt: TGTGCCAGCTCACCAGACCGGGGGGCTAAAGACTCAGCTTTCTTT

j_call: TRBJ2-7
clone_size: -
v_call: TRBV29-1
d_call: TRBD1
cdr3_aa: CSVAGGAWTGVYEQYF
cdr3_nt: TGCAGCGTTGCGGGGGGAGCCTGGACAGGGGTCTACGAGCAGTACTTC

j_call: TRBJ2-1
clone_size: -
v_call: TRBV28
d_call: TRBD2
cdr3_aa: CASSPAGLAGPSSYNEQFF
cdr3_nt: TGTGCCAGCAGCCCCGCGGGACTAGCGGGACCGAGCTCCTACAATGAGCAGTTCTTC

j_call: TRBJ2-5
clone_size: -
v_call: TRBV18
d_call: -
cdr3_aa: CASSPLGGRAEETQYF
cdr3_nt: TGTGCCAGCTCCCCTCTGGGCGGCAGGGCCGAGGAGACCCAGTACTTC

j_call: TRBJ1-2
clone_size: -
v_call: TRBV6-5
d_call: TRBD1
cdr3_aa: CASSSRQGFDGYTF
cdr3_nt: TGTGCCAGCAGTTCCAGACAGGGGTTCGATGGCTACACCTTC

j_call: TRBJ2-7
clone_size: -
v_call: TRBV5-1
d_call: -
cdr3_aa: CASSLGRERPGYEQYF
cdr3_nt: TGCGCCAGCAGCTTGGGGAGAGAAAGGCCCGGTTACGAGCAGTACTTC

j_call: TRBJ2-5
clone_size: once
v_call: TRBV5-1
d_call: TRBD1
cdr3_aa: CASSLGDRGGGETQYF
cdr3_nt: TGCGCCAGCAGCTTGGGGGACAGGGGAGGTGGAGAGACCCAGTACTTC

j_call: TRBJ2-7
clone_size: -
v_call: TRBV27
d_call: TRBD1
cdr3_aa: CASRPIYRGSRSYEQYF
cdr3_nt: TGTGCCAGCAGGCCCATATACAGGGGTTCCCGCTCCTACGAGCAGTACTTC

j_call: TRBJ1-5
clone_size: -
v_call: TRBV6-1
d_call: -
cdr3_aa: CASSEVAFRQPQHF
cdr3_nt: TGTGCCAGCAGTGAAGTGGCATTTAGGCAGCCCCAGCATTTT

j_call: TRBJ2-7
clone_size: -
v_call: TRBV4-2
d_call: -
cdr3_aa: CASSQGVASASYEQYF
cdr3_nt: TGTGCCAGCAGCCAAGGGGTGGCTAGCGCCTCCTACGAGCAGTACTTC

j_call: TRBJ2-7
clone_size: -
v_call: TRBV27
d_call: -
cdr3_aa: CATSPYEQYF
cdr3_nt: TGTGCCACCTCGCCCTACGAGCAGTACTTC

j_call: TRBJ2-5
clone_size: -
v_call: TRBV30
d_call: TRBD1
cdr3_aa: CAYDRGQETQYF
cdr3_nt: TGTGCCTACGACAGGGGCCAAGAGACCCAGTACTTC

j_call: TRBJ1-1
clone_size: -
v_call: TRBV28
d_call: -
cdr3_aa: CASSLLGTEAFF
cdr3_nt: TGTGCCAGCAGTTTACTAGGTACTGAAGCTTTCTTT

j_call: TRBJ2-1
clone_size: -
v_call: TRBV11-3
d_call: -
cdr3_aa: CASSLVPVPKAEQFF
cdr3_nt: TGTGCCAGCAGCTTAGTGCCGGTTCCGAAAGCTGAGCAGTTCTTC

j_call: TRBJ2-3
clone_size: -
v_call: TRBV29-1
d_call: -
cdr3_aa: CSVGGDTQYF
cdr3_nt: TGCAGCGTTGGGGGGGATACGCAGTATTTT

j_call: TRBJ1-1
clone_size: -
v_call: TRBV2
d_call: -
cdr3_aa: CASSTGENTEAFF
cdr3_nt: TGTGCCAGCAGTACAGGAGAGAACACTGAAGCTTTCTTT

j_call: TRBJ2-7
clone_size: -
v_call: TRBV5-1
d_call: TRBD2
cdr3_aa: CASSLGQAGAYEQYF
cdr3_nt: TGCGCCAGCAGCTTGGGGCAAGCGGGAGCCTACGAGCAGTACTTC

j_call: TRBJ2-5
clone_size: -
v_call: TRBV7-2
d_call: TRBD2
cdr3_aa: CASSLAGGSETQYF
cdr3_nt: TGTGCCAGCAGCTTAGCGGGAGGGTCCGAGACCCAGTACTTC

j_call: TRBJ2-7
clone_size: -
v_call: TRBV28
d_call: -
cdr3_aa: CASSIRQVLTPYEQYF
cdr3_nt: TGTGCCAGCAGCATCCGACAGGTTTTAACCCCCTACGAGCAGTACTTC

j_call: TRBJ2-3
clone_size: -
v_call: TRBV5-1
d_call: -
cdr3_aa: CASSLEGRTGADTQYF
cdr3_nt: TGCGCCAGCAGCTTGGAAGGACGTACAGGAGCAGATACGCAGTATTTT

j_call: TRBJ1-2
clone_size: -
v_call: TRBV27
d_call: -
cdr3_aa: CASRTRDLYGYTF
cdr3_nt: TGTGCCAGTCGGACAAGAGATCTCTATGGCTACACCTTC

j_call: TRBJ2-5
clone_size: -
v_call: TRBV18
d_call: -
cdr3_aa: CASSPLLAQKETQYF
cdr3_nt: TGTGCCAGCTCACCTCTCCTAGCGCAAAAAGAGACCCAGTACTTC

j_call: TRBJ1-1
clone_size: -
v_call: TRBV27
d_call: -
cdr3_aa: CASSLLAGNTEAFF
cdr3_nt: TGTGCCAGCAGTTTGCTAGCGGGGAACACTGAAGCTTTCTTT

j_call: TRBJ2-5
clone_size: -
v_call: TRBV5-1
d_call: -
cdr3_aa: CASSSGGTTEETQYF
cdr3_nt: TGCGCCAGCAGCTCCGGTGGGACAACCGAAGAGACCCAGTACTTC

j_call: TRBJ1-2
clone_size: -
v_call: TRBV6-5
d_call: TRBD1
cdr3_aa: CASSPWDREYGYTF
cdr3_nt: TGTGCCAGCAGTCCGTGGGACAGGGAATATGGCTACACCTTC

j_call: TRBJ1-4
clone_size: -
v_call: TRBV19
d_call: TRBD1
cdr3_aa: CASGAEGAQGEKLFF
cdr3_nt: TGTGCCAGTGGGGCCGAGGGGGCGCAGGGTGAAAAACTGTTTTTT

j_call: TRBJ2-7
clone_size: -
v_call: TRBV11-2
d_call: -
cdr3_aa: CASSLFGVYEQYF
cdr3_nt: TGTGCCAGCAGCTTATTCGGGGTCTACGAGCAGTACTTC

j_call: TRBJ2-5
clone_size: once
v_call: TRBV7-2
d_call: -
cdr3_aa: CASSPGFRGSQETQYF
cdr3_nt: TGTGCCAGCAGCCCCGGGTTCCGGGGCAGCCAAGAGACCCAGTACTTC

j_call: TRBJ1-5
clone_size: -
v_call: TRBV4-2
d_call: -
cdr3_aa: CASSQTDGIPGPQHF
cdr3_nt: TGTGCCAGCAGCCAAACCGATGGCATTCCCGGGCCCCAGCATTTT

j_call: TRBJ2-7
clone_size: -
v_call: TRBV2
d_call: -
cdr3_aa: CASSPLGYEQYF
cdr3_nt: TGTGCCAGCAGTCCGTTAGGCTACGAGCAGTACTTC

j_call: TRBJ1-2
clone_size: -
v_call: TRBV6-1
d_call: TRBD1
cdr3_aa: CASSTRTGGNYGYTF
cdr3_nt: TGTGCCAGCAGTACGAGGACAGGGGGCAACTATGGCTACACCTTC

j_call: TRBJ2-3
clone_size: -
v_call: TRBV5-1
d_call: -
cdr3_aa: CASSLESPDTQYF
cdr3_nt: TGCGCCAGCAGCTTGGAGTCCCCAGATACGCAGTATTTT

j_call: TRBJ2-7
clone_size: few
v_call: TRBV10-3
d_call: TRBD1
cdr3_aa: CAISDRQGASKEQYF
cdr3_nt: TGTGCCATCAGTGACCGACAGGGAGCGAGCAAGGAGCAGTACTTC

j_call: TRBJ1-3
clone_size: -
v_call: TRBV7-9
d_call: TRBD1
cdr3_aa: CASSLETGGGNTIYF
cdr3_nt: TGTGCCAGCAGCCTTGAAACAGGGGGAGGAAACACCATATATTTT

j_call: TRBJ1-1
clone_size: -
v_call: TRBV5-6
d_call: -
cdr3_aa: CASSLASGNTEAFF
cdr3_nt: TGTGCCAGCAGCTTGGCCTCGGGGAACACTGAAGCTTTCTTT

j_call: TRBJ2-5
clone_size: -
v_call: TRBV29-1
d_call: -
cdr3_aa: CSVDYQGETQYF
cdr3_nt: TGCAGCGTTGATTACCAGGGCGAGACCCAGTACTTC

j_call: TRBJ2-3
clone_size: -
v_call: TRBV2
d_call: -
cdr3_aa: CASVWGPDGDTQYF
cdr3_nt: TGTGCCAGCGTGTGGGGACCCGACGGAGATACGCAGTATTTT

j_call: TRBJ1-1
clone_size: -
v_call: TRBV7-5
d_call: -
cdr3_aa: CARRIGGPSQANTEAFF
cdr3_nt: TGTGCCAGAAGGATCGGGGGGCCCTCTCAAGCCAACACTGAAGCTTTCTTT

j_call: TRBJ2-1
clone_size: -
v_call: TRBV6-5
d_call: -
cdr3_aa: CASSYPGQSGQFF
cdr3_nt: TGTGCCAGCAGTTACCCTGGGCAAAGCGGGCAGTTCTTC

j_call: TRBJ2-7
clone_size: once
v_call: TRBV2
d_call: -
cdr3_aa: CASRLAYEQYF
cdr3_nt: TGTGCCAGCAGGTTGGCGTACGAGCAGTACTTC

j_call: TRBJ1-6
clone_size: -
v_call: TRBV30
d_call: TRBD1
cdr3_aa: CAWSQPDRGNSPLHF
cdr3_nt: TGTGCCTGGAGTCAGCCAGACAGGGGCAATTCACCCCTCCACTTT

j_call: TRBJ2-1
clone_size: -
v_call: TRBV15
d_call: -
cdr3_aa: CATSIRRGAEQFF
cdr3_nt: TGTGCCACCAGTATAAGAAGGGGGGCTGAGCAGTTCTTC

j_call: TRBJ1-1
clone_size: -
v_call: TRBV5-1
d_call: -
cdr3_aa: CASSLGSNTEAFF
cdr3_nt: TGCGCCAGCAGCTTAGGAAGTAACACTGAAGCTTTCTTT

j_call: TRBJ1-5
clone_size: -
v_call: TRBV27
d_call: -
cdr3_aa: CASSSGSGGNQPQHF
cdr3_nt: TGTGCCAGCAGTTCGGGATCAGGAGGCAATCAGCCCCAGCATTTT

j_call: TRBJ2-4
clone_size: once
v_call: TRBV7-3
d_call: -
cdr3_aa: CASSPPGLAKNIQYF
cdr3_nt: TGTGCCAGCAGCCCGCCGGGACTAGCCAAAAACATTCAGTACTTC

j_call: TRBJ1-1
clone_size: once
v_call: TRBV7-2
d_call: TRBD1
cdr3_aa: CASSFTGTGGSRNTEAFF
cdr3_nt: TGTGCCAGCAGCTTCACCGGGACAGGGGGCTCGCGGAACACTGAAGCTTTCTTT

j_call: TRBJ2-1
clone_size: -
v_call: TRBV4-2
d_call: -
cdr3_aa: CASSQGLGGGSYNEQFF
cdr3_nt: TGTGCCAGCAGCCAAGGTCTAGGGGGGGGCTCCTACAATGAGCAGTTCTTC

j_call: TRBJ2-2
clone_size: -
v_call: TRBV23-1
d_call: TRBD1
cdr3_aa: CASRATGILNTGELFF
cdr3_nt: TGCGCCAGCAGAGCGACAGGGATCTTGAACACCGGGGAGCTGTTTTTT

j_call: TRBJ2-3
clone_size: -
v_call: TRBV6-1
d_call: TRBD2
cdr3_aa: CASSWTSGVTDTQYF
cdr3_nt: TGTGCCAGCAGTTGGACTAGCGGAGTCACAGATACGCAGTATTTT

j_call: TRBJ1-1
clone_size: -
v_call: TRBV18
d_call: -
cdr3_aa: CASSPLTRETEAFF
cdr3_nt: TGTGCCAGCTCACCACTTACACGGGAGACTGAAGCTTTCTTT